This entry lists 16 T cell receptor beta chains sequenced from one sample in a study of T cells after yellow fever vaccination. TCRdb passed the 5' RACE reads through MiXCR, listing each CDR3 protein once. The data contain 120,000 or so distinct CDR3 sequences, about 8.2% of them singletons. The sequences come from CD8+ T cells sorted from PBMCs, collected on the day of the yellow fever booster vaccination. The receptors shown here come from a man younger than 35 who received the YFV17D yellow fever vaccine.

This clonotype came up a few times. The chain recombines TRBV15 with TRBJ1-5; weak D call: TRBD1 (5 bases). The CDR3 runs to 14 residues. The V end lost 1 base, the J end lost 7 bases, and 11 bases lay between the germline ends. CDR1 is LNHNV, CDR2 YYDKDF, per germline (reference sequence). This CDR3 is CATSRGWGKQPQHF. The CDR3 DNA reads TGTGCCACCAGCAGAGGGTGGGGGAAACAGCCCCAGCATTTT.

This clonotype was seen a few times. The genes are TRBV12-3 or TRBV12-4 and TRBJ1-4; TRBD1 matches at 8 bases. V lost 5 bases, J lost 3 bases, and 5 bases stayed unmatched. The CDR3 sequence is 15 residues long. CDR3 nucleotides: TGTGCCAGCAGTCGGGACAGGACAGCTAATGAAAAACTGTTTTTT. It codes for CASSRDRTANEKLFF.

In this sample, this clonotype turned up a few times. This sequence joins TRBV7-9 and TRBJ2-7; D ambiguous. Germline assignment: CDR1 SEHNR and CDR2 FQNEAQ (reference sequence). Trimming removed 7 bases from V and 0 bases from J, with 4 bases in between. CDR3 length: 11 residues. The CDR3: CASTGSYEQYF. The CDR3 DNA is TGTGCCAGCACGGGCTCCTACGAGCAGTACTTC.

This clonotype turned up a few times. V gene TRBV27 combines with J gene TRBJ2-1; D remains ambiguous. V gave up 6 bases and J gave up 8 bases, with 26 bases separating them. Germline assignment: CDR1 MNHEY and CDR2 SMNVEV (reference sequence). The CDR3 has 17 residues. Here the CDR3 reads CASSYRRGGISIDEQFF. CDR3 DNA: TGTGCCAGCAGCTACAGACGTGGCGGAATAAGCATCGATGAGCAGTTCTTC.

The chain carries TRBV7-9 and TRBJ2-1; TRBD2 matches at 8 bases. This CDR3 spans 15 amino acids. The V and J ends lost 1 base and 10 bases, in that order; junction bases with no gene match: 9. The germline V gene has CDR1 SEHNR and CDR2 FQNEAQ (reference sequence). CDR3 DNA sequence: TGTGCCAGCAGCTTAGACCCGGGAGCGGGAGAGGAGCAGTTCTTC. The encoded protein is CASSLDPGAGEEQFF.

This clonotype showed up just a few times. This chain links TRBV12-3 or TRBV12-4 with TRBJ2-1; 10 bases align to TRBD2. CDR3 length equals 15 residues. The J segment lost 4 bases and the V segment lost 5 bases, leaving 5 bases of the junction unmatched. CDR3 protein: CASSERLAGYNEQFF. The CDR3 DNA sequence: TGTGCCAGCAGTGAACGACTAGCGGGTTACAATGAGCAGTTCTTC.

The sample holds a few counts of this clonotype. The chain employs TRBV6-5 and TRBJ2-1; D may match TRBD1 or TRBD2 (5 bases each). Germline V gene data show CDR1 as MNHEY and CDR2 as SVGAGI. This CDR3 is built from 13 residues. Trimming shortened V by 5 bases and J by 9 bases, and 14 bases separated the two germline ends. CDR3 protein: CASSPGLRGEQFF. The CDR3 region has the DNA TGTGCCAGCAGTCCAGGACTGAGGGGTGAGCAGTTCTTC.

This clonotype has a handful of counts. V gene TRBV6-5 combines with J gene TRBJ2-1; 8 bases are a match to TRBD1. The CDR3 spans 15 residues. Germline V gives CDR1 MNHEY, CDR2 SVGAGI. With V trimmed by 6 bases and J by 5 bases, 9 bases remained unmatched. As DNA, the CDR3 is TGTGCCAGCAGAACCTCCGGGACAGGAAACAATGAGCAGTTCTTC. Amino acids: CASRTSGTGNNEQFF.

This sequence joins TRBV28 and TRBJ2-1; D is unresolved. The germline gives CDR1 MDHEN, CDR2 SYDVKM. Trimming took 10 bases from V and 2 from J, leaving 18 bases between them. The CDR3 runs to 15 residues. The CDR3 loop is CATHYTRAPYNEQFF. The CDR3 DNA is TGTGCCACCCACTATACCCGGGCGCCCTACAATGAGCAGTTCTTC.

This clonotype has more than one count but fewer than ten. The J gene is TRBJ1-5, the V gene TRBV4-3; D not certain. The germline V and J ends were trimmed by 0 bases and 10 bases, with 10 bases remaining between them. CDR1 and CDR2 (germline): LGHNA, YSLEER. The CDR3 length is 13 residues. Written as DNA, the CDR3 is TGCGCCAGCAGCCAAGACCCCTTAGGCCCCCAGCATTTT. Its translation is CASSQDPLGPQHF.

This clonotype has a handful of counts. This rearrangement joins TRBV6-5 to TRBJ1-1; possible D gene TRBD1, 6 bases. Germline V gene lookup returns CDR1 MNHEY and CDR2 SVGAGI. This CDR3 is 13 amino acids long. V lost 4 bases and J lost 8, with 14 bases in between. The CDR3: CASSSQGLWEAFF. CDR3 bases: TGTGCCAGCAGTTCACAGGGTTTGTGGGAAGCTTTCTTT.

This clonotype occurred a few times. This rearrangement joins TRBV4-3 to TRBJ2-1; 14 bases are shared with TRBD2. The germline V gene encodes CDR1 LGHNA and CDR2 YSLEER. The CDR3 consists of 17 residues. The ends lost 5 bases at V and 3 bases at J; junction bases unmatched: 6. This chain's CDR3 is CASSEGTSGGGYNEQFF. As DNA, the CDR3 is TGCGCCAGCAGCGAGGGGACTAGCGGGGGTGGCTACAATGAGCAGTTCTTC.

This sequence joins TRBV20-1 and TRBJ2-3; TRBD2 matches at 12 bases. Trimming took 1 base from V and 10 from J; bases not matched to a gene: 6. This CDR3 has 14 amino acids. Germline CDR1 is DFQATT and CDR2 is SNEGSKA (reference sequence). DNA for the CDR3: TGCAGTGCTAGAGCCGGGACTAGCGGGTTTTCGCAGTATTTT. The encoded protein is CSARAGTSGFSQYF.

This clonotype is a singleton in its sample. The chain couples TRBV6-1 to TRBJ2-5; D is perhaps TRBD1 (5 bases). V shed 8 bases and J shed 7 bases, with 14 bases lying between them. Germline-derived CDR1 and CDR2 are MNHNS and SASEGT. This CDR3 is 12 amino acids long. CDR3 residues: CASGAGWGTQYF. The CDR3 coding sequence is TGTGCCAGCGGGGCAGGGTGGGGGACCCAGTACTTC.

This clonotype was seen only a few times. The chain combines TRBV5-1 with TRBJ2-1; TRBD2 matches 10 bases. This CDR3 contains 17 residues. V shed 0 bases, J shed 3 bases, and the junction held 6 bases outside the gene matches. Germline loops: CDR1 SGHRS, CDR2 YFSETQ. CDR3 nucleotide sequence: TGCGCCAGCAGCTTGGACCTAGCGGGGGTGGTCTACAATGAGCAGTTCTTC. Its translation is CASSLDLAGVVYNEQFF.

This clonotype has ten or more counts. This sequence joins TRBV6-5 and TRBJ2-1, with TRBD2 matching 8 bases. The CDR3 consists of 15 residues. J gave up 7 bases and V 5 bases, and 10 bases lay outside the gene matches. Germline values: CDR1 MNHEY, CDR2 SVGAGI. CDR3 in DNA: TGTGCCAGCAGTCAAGGGACTAGTCGAGGGAATGAGCAGTTCTTC. Protein: CASSQGTSRGNEQFF.